A single sample gave rise to the 22 T cell receptor beta chains below, sequenced in a study of shared clonotypes between healthy human individuals. Libraries were prepared by immunoSEQ multiplex PCR; TCRdb keeps only in-frame clonotypes and omits some of them. The repertoire holds around 1,100,000 clones, with roughly 80% as singletons. Sequencing was done on a sample of memory CD4+ T cells from PBMCs. Noted subset: CD45RA-negative fraction. All receptors come from a young man in good health. Some clones in this sample may be carry-over from other donors' samples.

The CDR3 region has the DNA TGTGCCAGCAGTGCCATACAGAACACTGAAGCTTTCTTT. This codes for CASSAIQNTEAFF. The chain carries TRBV6-1 and TRBJ1-1, with unresolved D. V dropped 4 bases and J dropped 1 base, with 7 bases sitting between them. Germline V lookup: CDR1 MNHNS, CDR2 SASEGT. The CDR3 spans 13 residues.

The V and J genes are TRBV18 and TRBJ1-5; 10 bases fit TRBD1. J lost 6 bases, V lost 3 bases, and 8 bases had no gene match. The CDR3 contains 16 residues. Germline CDR1 and CDR2: KGHSH and LQKENI. In DNA, the CDR3 is TGTGCCAGCTCACCGATGGGGACAGGGGCTAGTCAGCCCCAGCATTTT. Amino acids: CASSPMGTGASQPQHF.

The J gene is TRBJ1-4, the V gene TRBV6-5; D gene unclear. Looked up from germline, CDR1 is MNHEY and CDR2 is SVGAGI. This CDR3 is 16 amino acids long. Between the trimmed V and J ends, which lost 2 bases and 4 bases, there was a span of 14 bases. CDR3 nucleotide sequence: TGTGCCAGCAGTTACAACGCCCCACGTATTAATGAAAAACTGTTTTTT. The encoded protein is CASSYNAPRINEKLFF.

The sample holds many counts of this clone. At one end the junction does not follow the germline gene, possibly because of a read error. The rearrangement links TRBV27 to TRBJ2-7, with TRBD2 as a possible D gene (5 bases). This CDR3 has 15 amino acids. From germline, CDR1 is MNHEY and CDR2 SMNVEV (reference sequence). CDR3 sequence: CASSLSGGVGYEQYF. The CDR3 region has the DNA TGTGCCAGCAGTCTATCAGGAGGAGTAGGCTACGAGCAGTACTTC.

V gene TRBV28 combines with J gene TRBJ1-1, with 9 bases fitting TRBD1. CDR1 MDHEN and CDR2 SYDVKM come from the germline V gene. The CDR3 runs to 13 residues. With 4 bases clipped from V and 8 bases from J, the junction kept 5 bases outside the gene matches. The DNA of the CDR3 is TGTGCCAGCAGTTATGGGACAGGGACCGAAGCTTTCTTT. It yields the protein CASSYGTGTEAFF.

On this clone: This sequence may be a read error, since a much larger clone differs from it by one base. The CDR3 end shows no conserved phenylalanine or tryptophan, and so a read error is likely. The rearrangement uses TRBV6-5 and TRBJ1-2; D gene ambiguous. The CDR3 has 11 residues. Trimming removed 8 bases at V and 4 bases at J, with 8 bases between. Germline V gives CDR1 MNHEY, CDR2 SVGAGI. This chain's CDR3 is CASGSSYGYTS. CDR3 coding DNA: TGTGCCAGCGGATCCTCCTATGGCTACACCTCC.

The sample holds a few counts of this clone. J is TRBJ2-7 and V is TRBV5-6, with D unclear. The germline V and J ends were trimmed by 4 bases and 4 bases, with 9 bases remaining between them. The CDR3 is made up of 12 amino acids. The V gene's germline CDR1 is SGHDT and CDR2 YYEEEE. The CDR3 spells CASSNTLYEQYF. CDR3 nucleotides: TGTGCCAGCAGCAACACACTTTACGAGCAGTACTTC.

With regard to this clone: Other DNA sequences in the sample encode the same CDR3. The V call is TRBV6-5, the J call TRBJ2-3; no clear D. CDR1 and CDR2 from the germline V gene are MNHEY and SVGAGI. Trimming cost V 2 bases and J 6 bases, with 3 bases left between them. This CDR3 spans 11 amino acids. For the CDR3, the DNA is TGTGCCAGCAGTTACAAGGATACGCAGTATTTT. Translation: CASSYKDTQYF.

This chain links TRBV6-4 with TRBJ2-7; D is ambiguous. This CDR3 region has 15 residues. Deletions cut 2 bases from V and 0 bases from J, with 11 bases between. Germline CDR1 reads MRHNA; CDR2 reads SNTAGT. In DNA, the CDR3 is TGTGCCAGCAGTGACCTTCGGCGCGTCTCCTACGAGCAGTACTTC. This sequence encodes CASSDLRRVSYEQYF.

This chain connects TRBV18 to TRBJ2-5; TRBD1 aligns across 7 bases. The junction had 3 bases not matched to a gene; V was cut back by 3 bases and J by 2 bases. CDR1 and CDR2 from the germline V gene are KGHSH and LQKENI. The CDR3 loop spans 14 amino acids. This chain's CDR3 is CASSPQQGQETQYF. DNA for the CDR3: TGTGCCAGCTCACCTCAACAGGGGCAAGAGACCCAGTACTTC.

J is TRBJ1-5 and V is TRBV7-3; D is undetermined. This CDR3 contains 13 residues. Germline values: CDR1 SGHTA, CDR2 FQGTGA. Trimming took 4 bases from V and 4 from J, leaving 8 bases between them. The CDR3 region is CASSWTGNQPQHF. The CDR3 region has the DNA TGTGCCAGCAGCTGGACCGGAAATCAGCCCCAGCATTTT.

The chain joins TRBV5-1 to TRBJ2-3; 9 bases are a match to TRBD2. The length of the CDR3 is 15 residues. Germline V gene lookup returns CDR1 SGHRS and CDR2 YFSETQ. V trimming: 4 bases; J trimming: 8 bases; junction bases outside the gene matches: 11. This CDR3 is CASSPGTFSGSTQYF. The CDR3 bases are TGCGCCAGCAGCCCGGGGACGTTTAGCGGGAGTACGCAGTATTTT. The full variable domain, its missing parts supplied by reference TRBV5-1 and TRBJ2-3, is KAGVTQTPRYLIKTRGQQVTLSCSPISGHRSVSWYQQTPGQGLQFLFEYFSETQRNKGNFPGRFSGRQFSNSRSEMNVSTLELGDSALYLCASSPGTFSGSTQYFGPGTRLTVL.

This chain uses TRBV4-2 with TRBJ2-3; no definite D call. Trimming left V 4 bases short and J 7 bases short, with 9 bases between. The CDR3 is 12 amino acids. Germline V gives CDR1 LGHNA, CDR2 YNFKEQ. In nucleotides, the CDR3 is TGTGCCAGCAGCCTGGCCCTGAATACGCAGTATTTT. It specifies CASSLALNTQYF.

In this sample, this clone turned up many times. V gene TRBV19 combines with J gene TRBJ2-1; 12 bases line up with TRBD2. With V trimmed by 5 bases and J by 7 bases, 9 bases remained unmatched. The CDR3 is made up of 16 amino acids. Germline V gene lookup returns CDR1 LNHDA and CDR2 SQIVND (reference sequence). DNA for the CDR3: TGTGCCAGTAGTGCCCAGGGACTAGCGGGCTCAAATGAGCAGTTCTTC. It encodes CASSAQGLAGSNEQFF.

The chain has TRBV27 and TRBJ2-7; the D is unclear. This CDR3 region has 14 residues. V lost 7 bases, J lost 2 bases, and 15 bases lay in between. Per the germline V gene, CDR1 is MNHEY and CDR2 is SMNVEV (reference sequence). CDR3: CASNSMRGTYEQYF. CDR3 bases: TGTGCCAGCAATTCCATGCGCGGTACCTACGAGCAGTACTTC.

V usage is TRBV10-3 and J usage is TRBJ2-7; the D gene is possibly TRBD1 (6 bases). V lost 7 bases and J 2 bases, leaving 15 bases between the germline ends. The V gene's germline CDR1 is ENHRY and CDR2 SYGVKD. CDR3 length: 14 amino acids. The CDR3 sequence: CAITSGTSPYEQYF. The CDR3 DNA follows: TGTGCCATCACATCCGGGACATCCCCCTACGAGCAGTACTTC.

The gene calls are TRBV4-1 and TRBJ2-3, with D possibly TRBD1 on 6 matching bases. CDR1 is MGHRA, CDR2 YSYEKL, per germline. CDR3 length: 17 residues. The V gene lost 4 bases and the J gene lost 1 base, with 18 bases spanning the gap. The CDR3 sequence is CASSPIGRAGGTDTQYF. DNA for the CDR3: TGCGCCAGCAGCCCCATCGGAAGGGCAGGGGGCACAGATACGCAGTATTTT.

DNA of the CDR3: TGTGCCAGCATTAAACAGGGGTATGAAAAACTGTTTTTT. Protein: CASIKQGYEKLFF. This rearrangement joins TRBV28 to TRBJ1-4, with 7 positions matching TRBD1. Trimming removed 7 bases from V and 6 bases from J; junction bases left unmatched: 5. Germline V gene sequence: CDR1 MDHEN, CDR2 SYDVKM. The length of the CDR3 is 13 residues.

This sequence joins TRBV30 and TRBJ1-2; D not certain. Trimming stripped 4 bases from V and 4 bases from J, with 16 bases between. There are 14 residues in the CDR3. CDR1 GTSNPN and CDR2 SVGIG come from the germline V gene (reference sequence). CDR3 residues: CAWTPTRGAYGYTF. The CDR3, as DNA: TGTGCCTGGACCCCAACGCGTGGTGCCTATGGCTACACCTTC.

In regard to this clone: Additional DNA sequences in this sample encode the identical CDR3. The chain joins TRBV5-1 to TRBJ2-3, with D perhaps given as TRBD1 or TRBD2 (5 bases each). The V gene lost 0 bases and the J gene lost 2 bases, with 10 bases spanning the gap. Germline values: CDR1 SGHRS, CDR2 YFSETQ. The CDR3 is 15 residues long. CDR3 sequence: CASSLGGRDTDTQYF. The CDR3 bases are TGCGCCAGCAGCTTGGGGGGCCGGGACACAGATACGCAGTATTTT. Using reference TRBV5-1 and TRBJ2-3 for the parts outside the CDR3, the full variable domain is KAGVTQTPRYLIKTRGQQVTLSCSPISGHRSVSWYQQTPGQGLQFLFEYFSETQRNKGNFPGRFSGRQFSNSRSEMNVSTLELGDSALYLCASSLGGRDTDTQYFGPGTRLTVL.

This clone turned up a few times. The J gene is TRBJ1-5, the V gene TRBV6-1, with TRBD1 as a possible D gene (5 bases). The germline V and J ends were trimmed by 0 bases and 5 bases, with 14 bases remaining between them. Germline lookup yields CDR1 MNHNS and CDR2 SASEGT. The CDR3 contains 16 residues. The CDR3 sequence: CASSEAQGRVHQPQHF. In DNA, the CDR3 is TGTGCCAGCAGTGAAGCCCAGGGAAGAGTACATCAGCCCCAGCATTTT.

The V gene is TRBV7-2, the J gene TRBJ2-1, with D maybe TRBD2 (6 bases). CDR1 SGHTA and CDR2 FQGNSA come from the germline V gene. V was pared by 0 bases and J by 7 bases, with 13 bases between. This CDR3 has 15 amino acids. CDR3 loop: CASSLAVGSGNEQFF. Written as DNA, the CDR3 is TGTGCCAGCAGCTTAGCAGTTGGGAGCGGGAATGAGCAGTTCTTC. The whole variable domain, filled in from reference TRBV7-2 and TRBJ2-1, reads GAGVSQSPSNKVTEKGKDVELRCDPISGHTALYWYRQSLGQGLEFLIYFQGNSAPDKSGLPSDRFSAERTGGSVSTLTIQRTQQEDSAVYLCASSLAVGSGNEQFFGPGTRLTVL.